Sequencing of this T cell receptor (beta chain) was carried out in a study of shared clonotypes between healthy human individuals. For the study at large: Researchers drew samples from a couple of women and a few men aged 18 to 49. General study results and limits: What rarefaction showed was incomplete sorted-subset sequencing despite large depth. Clonotype sharing across donors was expected to vary with sequencing depth. Investigators collected only blood, and repertoires in tissues likely differ.

A word on this clone: Its specificity is unknown.

Germline CDR1 is MDHEN and CDR2 is SYDVKM. CDR3 size: 15 residues. Trimming removed 5 bases from V and 0 bases from J, with 14 bases in between. The table came from immunoSEQ multiplex PCR; TCRdb's copy has only in-frame clones and leaves some out. The sample holds 1.5 million to 1.9 million clones, 98% seen once. This TCR derives from a man aged 25 to 45 in good health. The sequencing sample was made of naive CD4+ T cells sorted from blood. Subset noted: CD45RA+ positively selected. The rearrangement links TRBV28 to TRBJ2-7; D might be TRBD1 (6 bases). This CDR3 reads CASSTTGHLSYEQYF. The CDR3 region has the DNA TGTGCCAGCAGTACGACGGGACACCTCTCCTACGAGCAGTACTTC.